Shown below are 29 T cell receptor beta chains from a single sample sequenced in a study of CD8 T cells in Susac syndrome (dated by TCRdb to the late 2010s). The library was generated by the immunoSEQ multiplex PCR assay. RNA was extracted using the RNeasy kit, and roughly 0.5 to 1 microgram was reverse transcribed with random hexamers. The public reads were reprocessed in TCRdb via fastp at Q25 and MiXCR, keeping in-frame beta chains. Rows are unified per CDR3 protein, each entry keeping the most common DNA and genes. This sample comprises hundreds of thousands of distinct CDR3 sequences, about 91% of them detected only once. The ten largest make up around 0.2% of the sample. Sequencing was carried out using CD8+ T cells from PBMCs. Source of these receptors: a human donor with multiple sclerosis.

V gene TRBV14 combines with J gene TRBJ2-1, with a weak D call TRBD2 (6 bases). The CDR3 sequence is 18 residues long. The germline CDR1 and CDR2 sequences are SGHDN and FVKESK. V was pared by 0 bases and J by 5 bases, with 20 bases between. The CDR3 sequence is CASSQDFRRGAFNNEQFF. CDR3 coding DNA: TGTGCCAGCAGCCAAGACTTTAGACGCGGGGCCTTTAACAATGAGCAGTTCTTC.

DNA of the CDR3: TGTGCCAGCAGCTTTCCCAGGGGATGGGCCACTGAAGCTTTCTTT. Its protein is CASSFPRGWATEAFF. The chain combines TRBV13 with TRBJ1-1; D possibly corresponds to TRBD1 (6 bases). The CDR3 is 15 amino acids. V shed 3 bases and J shed 4 bases, with 15 bases lying between them. Germline V CDR1 and CDR2: PRHDT, FYEKMQ (reference sequence).

This chain links TRBV20-1 with TRBJ2-5, with 7 nucleotides matching TRBD2. Germline trimming cut 5 bases from V and 5 bases from J; bases unmatched to any gene: 17. The CDR3 covers 16 residues. From germline, CDR1 is DFQATT and CDR2 SNEGSKA (reference sequence). Written as DNA, the CDR3 is TGCAGTGCTGCATACCGGCGGGAGAGGGGCGGGGAGACCCAGTACTTC. Its translation: CSAAYRRERGGETQYF.

The CDR3 DNA is TGCAGTGCCCCGATGGGACTAGGGAGGTACAATGAGCAGTTCTTC. Residues: CSAPMGLGRYNEQFF. The chain uses TRBV20-1 and TRBJ2-1, with 8 positions matching TRBD2. The CDR3 consists of 15 residues. CDR1 and CDR2 (germline): DFQATT, SNEGSKA (reference sequence). With 6 bases clipped from V and 4 bases from J, the junction kept 11 bases outside the gene matches.

The chain employs TRBV2 and TRBJ1-4, with 8 bases lining up with TRBD1. Trimming removed 4 bases from V and 3 bases from J; junction bases left unmatched: 4. The length of the CDR3 is 15 residues. The germline V gene encodes CDR1 SNHLY and CDR2 FYNNEI. CDR3 DNA sequence: TGTGCCAGCAGTGCCACAGGGGGACCTAATGAAAAACTGTTTTTT. It is translated as CASSATGGPNEKLFF.

CDR3 nucleotides: TGTGCCAGCAATACGGGAGGCACTGAAGCTTTCTTT. Amino acid sequence: CASNTGGTEAFF. V gene TRBV12-3 or TRBV12-4 combines with J gene TRBJ1-1; D ambiguous. Trimming removed 7 bases at V and 4 bases at J, with 10 bases between. The CDR3 sequence is 12 residues long.

The chain employs TRBV27 and TRBJ1-4, with no clear D. Trimming shortened V by 2 bases and J by 8 bases, and 15 bases separated the two germline ends. This CDR3 is built from 15 residues. Per the germline V gene, CDR1 is MNHEY and CDR2 is SMNVEV (reference sequence). The CDR3 sequence: CASSLGTVVPEKLFF. CDR3 coding DNA: TGTGCCAGCAGTTTAGGTACAGTGGTCCCAGAAAAACTGTTTTTT.

This chain links TRBV14 with TRBJ2-5; 10 bases fit TRBD1. The CDR3 is made up of 15 amino acids. Germline lookup yields CDR1 SGHDN and CDR2 FVKESK. V lost 4 bases to trimming and J lost 5 bases; unmatched junction nucleotides: 7. In DNA, the CDR3 is TGTGCCAGCAGCCCTGGGACAGGGGAAGGGGAGACCCAGTACTTC. It is translated as CASSPGTGEGETQYF.

The CDR3 reads CASSAGLYHNSPLHF. The DNA for the CDR3 is TGTGCCAGCAGCGCCGGACTGTACCATAATTCACCCCTCCACTTT. The genes are TRBV11-2 and TRBJ1-6; D is ambiguous. Germline CDR1 and CDR2: SGHAT and FQNNGV. V lost 5 bases and J 5 bases, leaving 13 bases between the germline ends. The CDR3 consists of 15 residues.

This chain uses TRBV5-6 with TRBJ2-4; tentatively, D is TRBD1 or TRBD2 (5 bases each). The germline gives CDR1 SGHDT, CDR2 YYEEEE. The germline V and J ends were trimmed by 1 base and 6 bases, with 20 bases remaining between them. The CDR3 runs 17 residues. CDR3 region: CASSLSGGEGPGNIQYF. CDR3 DNA: TGTGCCAGCAGCTTGTCTGGAGGAGAGGGACCAGGAAACATTCAGTACTTC.

V gene TRBV7-9 combines with J gene TRBJ2-2, with D unclear. Germline assignment: CDR1 SEHNR and CDR2 FQNEAQ (reference sequence). V was cut by 4 bases and J by 10 bases, with 10 bases left in between. The CDR3 runs to 12 residues. DNA for the CDR3: TGTGCCAGCAGCTATAGACTCCAGGAGCTGTTTTTT. Amino acids: CASSYRLQELFF.

This chain connects TRBV30 to TRBJ1-3, with D possibly TRBD1 on 6 matching bases. The CDR3 is made up of 15 amino acids. V was trimmed by 2 bases and J by 2 bases, leaving 13 bases between them. Germline V gene lookup returns CDR1 GTSNPN and CDR2 SVGIG (reference sequence). In nucleotides, the CDR3 is TGTGCCTGGAGTCTAATCGGGGGGCCTGGAAACACCATATATTTT. This translates into CAWSLIGGPGNTIYF.

The chain combines TRBV2 with TRBJ1-4; D call uncertain. V was trimmed by 6 bases and J by 1 base, leaving 12 bases between them. This CDR3 is 15 amino acids long. Germline CDR1 and CDR2: SNHLY and FYNNEI. The CDR3 DNA sequence: TGTGCCAGCAGAAATTTCCCACTAACTAATGAAAAACTGTTTTTT. It yields the protein CASRNFPLTNEKLFF. The variable domain in full, completed from reference TRBV2 and TRBJ1-4, reads EPEVTQTPSHQVTQMGQEVILRCVPISNHLYFYWYRQILGQKVEFLVSFYNNEISEKSEIFDDQFSVERPDGSNFTLKIRSTKLEDSAMYFCASRNFPLTNEKLFFGSGTQLSVL.

The CDR3 is CASSLLAGSNEQFF. The CDR3 nucleotides are TGTGCCAGCAGTTTACTGGCGGGATCCAATGAGCAGTTCTTC. The chain has TRBV12-3 or TRBV12-4 and TRBJ2-1; tentative D call: TRBD2 (6 bases). V shed 2 bases and J shed 6 bases, with 11 bases lying between them. This CDR3 has 14 residues.

The V gene is TRBV29-1, the J gene TRBJ2-7, with D tentatively TRBD1 or TRBD2 (5 bases each). Germline V lookup: CDR1 SQVTM, CDR2 ANQGSEA. Deletions cut 3 bases from V and 5 bases from J, with 11 bases between. This CDR3 has 12 residues. The CDR3 spells CSVEGDSDEQYF. As DNA, the CDR3 is TGCAGCGTTGAGGGGGATAGCGACGAGCAGTACTTC.

The chain combines TRBV24-1 with TRBJ2-5, with 9 positions matching TRBD1. The CDR3 totals 13 residues. CDR1 is KGHDR, CDR2 SFDVKD, per germline. V lost 7 bases to trimming and J lost 4 bases; unmatched junction nucleotides: 3. The CDR3, as DNA: TGTGCCACCAGGGACAGGGGCGGAGAGACCCAGTACTTC. This gives the protein CATRDRGGETQYF.

J is TRBJ1-1 and V is TRBV7-2; D is possibly TRBD1 (6 bases). The CDR3 runs to 13 residues. Germline CDR1 is SGHTA and CDR2 is FQGNSA. Between the trimmed V and J ends, which lost 0 bases and 5 bases, there was a span of 7 bases. The CDR3 here is CASSLARGTEAFF. The CDR3, as DNA: TGTGCCAGCAGCTTAGCTAGGGGGACTGAAGCTTTCTTT.

V usage is TRBV7-9 and J usage is TRBJ2-3; D call uncertain. With 1 base removed from V and 0 bases from J, the gap between germline ends came to 5 bases. CDR3 length equals 14 residues. The V gene's germline CDR1 is SEHNR and CDR2 FQNEAQ (reference sequence). For the CDR3, the DNA is TGTGCCAGCAGCTTAGAGATGAGCACAGATACGCAGTATTTT. It specifies CASSLEMSTDTQYF.

This sequence joins TRBV27 and TRBJ2-7; D possibly corresponds to TRBD2 (6 bases). Trimming removed 4 bases at V and 4 bases at J, with 11 bases between. The CDR3 runs 13 residues. The germline V gene has CDR1 MNHEY and CDR2 SMNVEV (reference sequence). The CDR3 nucleotides read TGTGCCAGCAGTTGGAGGGCCACTTACGAGCAGTACTTC. Protein: CASSWRATYEQYF.

This sequence joins TRBV30 and TRBJ2-7; D is undetermined. The ends were cut back, 5 bases at V and 3 bases at J, with 11 bases in the middle. CDR1 and CDR2 from the germline V gene are GTSNPN and SVGIG (reference sequence). This CDR3 has 12 amino acids. The CDR3 nucleotides are TGTGCCTGGGGCCCGGTAGTCTACGAGCAGTACTTC. This translates into CAWGPVVYEQYF.

The genes are TRBV6-1 and TRBJ2-7, with 9 bases fitting TRBD1. After removal of 3 bases from V and 2 bases from J, the junction contained 5 bases not matched to a gene. The CDR3 has 15 residues. CDR1 is MNHNS and CDR2 is SASEGT in the germline V gene. The CDR3 spells CASSEGTGYPYEQYF. The CDR3 DNA reads TGTGCCAGCAGTGAGGGGACAGGGTACCCCTACGAGCAGTACTTC.

This clonotype appeared once. This chain joins TRBV6-5 and TRBJ2-2, with a tentative D call TRBD1 (5 bases). The CDR3 spans 12 residues. CDR1 MNHEY and CDR2 SVGAGI come from the germline V gene. Trimming removed 5 bases at V and 6 bases at J, with 7 bases between. The CDR3, as DNA: TGTGCCAGCAGTGAAGGGGCCGGGGAGCTGTTTTTT. Its protein is CASSEGAGELFF.

The chain recombines TRBV2 with TRBJ2-1; D unclear. CDR3 size: 14 residues. With 4 bases removed from V and 6 bases from J, the gap between germline ends came to 13 bases. CDR1 is SNHLY, CDR2 FYNNEI, per germline. The CDR3 DNA follows: TGTGCCAGCAGTGGATCTGGGTATTCCAATGAGCAGTTCTTC. Translating gives CASSGSGYSNEQFF.

The genes are TRBV10-3 and TRBJ2-2; 7 bases align to TRBD1. V shed 0 bases and J 5 bases; nucleotides not matched to a gene: 12. In germline, CDR1 is ENHRY, CDR2 SYGVKD. CDR3 length: 18 residues. In nucleotides, the CDR3 is TGTGCCATCAGTGAGTCAATCCTTGGCAGGGGGAGAACCGGGGAGCTGTTTTTT. Residues: CAISESILGRGRTGELFF.

This clonotype has only one observation. The chain employs TRBV20-1 and TRBJ2-7; a possible D gene is TRBD2 (6 bases). Trimming took off 1 base at V and 0 bases at J, with 13 bases between the two ends. This CDR3 is built from 15 residues. Germline values: CDR1 DFQATT, CDR2 SNEGSKA (reference sequence). The CDR3 is CSARAPRGSSYEQYF. DNA for the CDR3: TGCAGTGCTAGAGCCCCCCGGGGGAGCTCCTACGAGCAGTACTTC.

There are a few counts of this clonotype. V and J are TRBV7-2 and TRBJ1-1; the D is unclear. The ends were cut back, 4 bases at V and 8 bases at J, with 14 bases in the middle. Looked up from germline, CDR1 is SGHTA and CDR2 is FQGNSA. The CDR3 has 13 amino acids. CDR3 sequence reads: CASSSITEREAFF. The CDR3, as DNA: TGTGCCAGCAGCTCCATCACGGAGAGAGAAGCTTTCTTT.

The chain links TRBV5-6 to TRBJ2-7; 7 bases map to TRBD2. Germline CDR1 is SGHDT and CDR2 is YYEEEE. There are 13 residues in the CDR3. V shed 1 base and J 6 bases; nucleotides not matched to a gene: 4. CDR3 in DNA: TGTGCCAGCAGCTTGACCTGGGGGGGCGAGCAGTACTTC. Translation: CASSLTWGGEQYF.

The V call is TRBV2, the J call TRBJ2-7, with D possibly TRBD1 on 6 matching bases. Germline V CDR1 and CDR2: SNHLY, FYNNEI. Trimming cost V 6 bases and J 3 bases, with 15 bases left between them. The CDR3 covers 14 residues. CDR3 region: CASRRGHRDYEQYF. The DNA for the CDR3 is TGTGCCAGCAGAAGGGGACACAGGGACTACGAGCAGTACTTC.

This clonotype was found once. The V call is TRBV10-3, the J call TRBJ1-3; weak D call: TRBD1 (6 bases). The CDR3 is 16 amino acids. Trimming shortened V by 3 bases and J by 3 bases, and 15 bases separated the two germline ends. Looked up from germline, CDR1 is ENHRY and CDR2 is SYGVKD. This CDR3 is CAISDSTGASGNTIYF. CDR3 nucleotide sequence: TGTGCCATCAGTGATTCGACGGGGGCCAGTGGAAACACCATATATTTT.